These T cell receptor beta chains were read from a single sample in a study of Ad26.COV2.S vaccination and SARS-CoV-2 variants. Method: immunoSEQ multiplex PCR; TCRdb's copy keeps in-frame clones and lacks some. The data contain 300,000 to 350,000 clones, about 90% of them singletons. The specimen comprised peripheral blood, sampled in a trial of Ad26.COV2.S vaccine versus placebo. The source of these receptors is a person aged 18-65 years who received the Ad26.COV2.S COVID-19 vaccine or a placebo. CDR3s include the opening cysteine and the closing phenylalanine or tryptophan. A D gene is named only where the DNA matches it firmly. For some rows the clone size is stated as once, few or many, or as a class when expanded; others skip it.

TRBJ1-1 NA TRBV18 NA CASSPTQRTEAFF TGTGCCAGCTCACCAACGCAGCGGACTGAAGCTTTCTTT
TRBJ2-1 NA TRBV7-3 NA CASSSLYFSEQFF TGTGCCAGCAGCTCCCTGTACTTCAGTGAGCAGTTCTTC
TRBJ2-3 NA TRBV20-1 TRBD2 CSASLSGGALTQYF TGCAGTGCTAGTCTGAGCGGGGGGGCTTTAACGCAGTATTTT
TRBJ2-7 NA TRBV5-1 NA CASSLGRRANSYEQYF TGCGCCAGCAGCTTGGGTAGAAGGGCCAACTCCTACGAGCAGTACTTC
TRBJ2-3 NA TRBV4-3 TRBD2 CASSRLAGGSGTDTQYF TGCGCCAGCAGCCGCCTAGCGGGGGGTAGCGGGACAGATACGCAGTATTTT
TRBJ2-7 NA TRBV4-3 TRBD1 CASSQAWSQGAYEQYF TGCGCCAGCAGCCAAGCATGGAGTCAGGGGGCCTACGAGCAGTACTTC
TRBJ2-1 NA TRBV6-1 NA CASSAPDQSSYNEQFF TGTGCCAGCAGTGCGCCAGACCAGAGCTCCTACAATGAGCAGTTCTTC
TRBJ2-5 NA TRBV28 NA CASSLLRIETQYF TGTGCCAGCAGTTTATTAAGGATTGAGACCCAGTACTTC
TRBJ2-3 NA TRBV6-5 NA CASSPQRISTDTQYF TGTGCCAGCAGCCCCCAGAGGATTTCCACAGATACGCAGTATTTT
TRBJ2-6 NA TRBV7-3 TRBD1 CASSWTGTTPYGPSGANVLTF TGTGCCAGCAGTTGGACAGGGACCACGCCCTATGGACCCTCTGGGGCCAACGTCCTGACTTTC
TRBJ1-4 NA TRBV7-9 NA CASSLKGSGRSRNEKLFF TGTGCCAGCAGCTTAAAGGGGAGTGGGAGAAGCCGAAATGAAAAACTGTTTTTT
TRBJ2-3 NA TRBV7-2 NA CASSLLTVDTQYF TGTGCCAGCAGCTTACTCACTGTGGATACGCAGTATTTT
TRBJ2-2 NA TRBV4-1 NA CASSLILGAGELFF TGCGCCAGCAGCCTGATCCTTGGGGCCGGGGAGCTGTTTTTT
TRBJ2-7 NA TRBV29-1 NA CSVEDARGFPYEQYF TGCAGCGTTGAAGACGCACGAGGTTTTCCCTACGAGCAGTACTTC
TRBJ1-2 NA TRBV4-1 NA CASSQGGGGYTF TGCGCCAGCAGCCAGGGAGGGGGTGGCTACACCTTC
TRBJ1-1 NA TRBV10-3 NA CAIRSGSTEAFF TGTGCCATCAGATCAGGGTCTACTGAAGCTTTCTTT
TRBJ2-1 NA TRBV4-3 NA CASRGAVPGKGTNEQFF TGCGCCAGCAGAGGTGCCGTACCGGGAAAGGGGACCAATGAGCAGTTCTTC
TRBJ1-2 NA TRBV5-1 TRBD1 CASSFLSTGDGYTF TGCGCCAGCAGCTTCCTCTCGACAGGGGATGGCTACACCTTC
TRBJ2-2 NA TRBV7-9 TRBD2 CASSPGLAGNTGELFF TGTGCCAGCAGCCCGGGACTAGCGGGTAACACCGGGGAGCTGTTTTTT
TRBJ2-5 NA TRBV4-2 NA CASSQDIGRETQYF TGTGCCAGCAGCCAAGATATCGGGAGAGAGACCCAGTACTTC
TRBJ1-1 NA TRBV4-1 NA CASSPGVLTEAFF TGCGCCAGCAGCCCCGGGGTTCTAACTGAAGCTTTCTTT
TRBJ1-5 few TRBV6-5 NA CASRLDSNQPQHF TGTGCCAGTCGGCTAGATAGCAATCAGCCCCAGCATTTT
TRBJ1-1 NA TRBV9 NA CASSPQGNTEAFF TGTGCCAGCAGCCCTCAGGGGAACACTGAAGCTTTCTTT
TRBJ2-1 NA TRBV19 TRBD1 CASSTQETGGPITWANEQFF TGTGCCAGTAGTACCCAAGAGACAGGGGGCCCTATCACTTGGGCCAATGAGCAGTTCTTC
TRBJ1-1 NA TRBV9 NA CASSVSPNTEAFF TGTGCCAGCAGCGTATCACCGAACACTGAAGCTTTCTTT
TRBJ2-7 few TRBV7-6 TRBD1 CASSPRDRGLEQYF TGTGCCAGCAGCCCCCGGGACAGGGGGCTCGAGCAGTACTTC
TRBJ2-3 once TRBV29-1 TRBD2 CSVDGVLRSGGAADTQYF TGCAGCGTTGATGGGGTGCTTAGGAGCGGGGGGGCCGCGGATACGCAGTATTTT
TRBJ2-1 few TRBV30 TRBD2 CAWSATSGSWDEQFF TGTGCCTGGAGTGCGACTAGCGGGAGTTGGGATGAGCAGTTCTTC
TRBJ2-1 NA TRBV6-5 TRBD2 CAATGTNYNEQFF TGTGCCGCTACCGGGACTAACTACAATGAGCAGTTCTTC
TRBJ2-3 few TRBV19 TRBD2 CASSALGLAGGTDTQYF TGTGCCAGTAGTGCCCTAGGACTAGCGGGGGGGACAGATACGCAGTATTTT
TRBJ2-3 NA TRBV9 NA CASSVAGTTDTQYF TGTGCCAGCAGCGTCGCGGGGACCACAGATACGCAGTATTTT
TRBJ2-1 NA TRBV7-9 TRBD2 CASSPRTSGLLNEQFF TGTGCCAGCAGCCCACGGACTAGCGGACTTCTTAATGAGCAGTTCTTC
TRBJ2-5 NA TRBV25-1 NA CASSELLGRGRETQYF TGTGCCAGCAGTGAATTGCTGGGGCGAGGAAGAGAGACCCAGTACTTC
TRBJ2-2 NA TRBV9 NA CASSEPGDGLYTGELFF TGTGCCAGCAGCGAGCCCGGGGACGGACTCTACACCGGGGAGCTGTTTTTT
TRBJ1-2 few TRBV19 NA CASSLDVNVGYTF TGTGCCAGTAGTCTAGACGTGAATGTGGGCTACACCTTC
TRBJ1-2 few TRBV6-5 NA CASSLGSYGYTF TGTGCCAGCAGTCTCGGATCATATGGCTACACCTTC
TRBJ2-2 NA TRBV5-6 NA CASSFAGTLTGELFF TGTGCCAGCAGCTTCGCCGGGACCCTAACCGGGGAGCTGTTTTTT
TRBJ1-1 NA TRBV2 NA CASRVGGTEAFF TGTGCCAGCCGGGTGGGGGGCACTGAAGCTTTCTTT
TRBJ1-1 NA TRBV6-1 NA CASSEIRPGGAEAFF TGTGCCAGCAGTGAAATCAGACCGGGAGGGGCTGAAGCTTTCTTT
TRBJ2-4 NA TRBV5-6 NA CASSSQGSAKNIQYF TGTGCCAGCAGCTCGCAGGGTTCGGCCAAAAACATTCAGTACTTC